Presented here are 22 T cell receptor beta chains from one specimen sequenced in a study of T cell responses to AZD1222 COVID-19 vaccine. The repertoire was sequenced with immunoSEQ multiplex PCR; TCRdb's copy has only in-frame clones and lacks some. The repertoire holds under 150,000 clones, with about 90% as singletons. The sequencing here drew on peripheral blood, taken 28 days after the second AZD1222 dose. The receptors were gathered from an adult who received the AZD1222 COVID-19 vaccine.

The rearrangement joins TRBV10-3 to TRBJ2-6; 7 bases match TRBD1. V was pared by 0 bases and J by 12 bases, with 8 bases of the junction left unmatched. This CDR3 is 15 amino acids long. The germline gives CDR1 ENHRY, CDR2 SYGVKD. The DNA for the CDR3 is TGTGCCATCAGTGAGTCCCAAGGGACAGATCGCGTCCTGACTTTC. Translated: CAISESQGTDRVLTF.

V and J are TRBV4-2 and TRBJ2-1, with TRBD1 as a possible D gene (6 bases). The CDR3 is 17 residues long. V was clipped by 1 base and J by 0 bases, with 13 bases between them. CDR1 and CDR2 (germline): LGHNA, YNFKEQ. CDR3 bases: TGTGCCAGCAGCCAAGCGTTTCAGGGGATCTCCTACAATGAGCAGTTCTTC. The encoded protein is CASSQAFQGISYNEQFF.

The chain has TRBV3-1 (or the pseudogene TRBV3-2) and TRBJ1-2, with a tentative D call TRBD1 (6 bases). The CDR3 has 14 amino acids. Germline-derived CDR1 and CDR2 are LGHDT and YNNKEL (reference sequence). V lost 4 bases, J lost 2 bases, and 11 bases lay in between. CDR3 DNA sequence: TGTGCCAGCAGCCCCCGGACAGCCAACTATGGCTACACCTTC. Protein product: CASSPRTANYGYTF.

The chain recombines TRBV19 with TRBJ1-5; a weak D match, TRBD1 (6 bases). The germline CDR1 and CDR2 sequences are LNHDA and SQIVND (reference sequence). This CDR3 contains 16 residues. Deletions cut 1 base from V and 4 bases from J, with 14 bases between. DNA of the CDR3: TGTGCCAGTAGTATAGGTTCAGGGGCGCTGAATCAGCCCCAGCATTTT. Protein sequence: CASSIGSGALNQPQHF.

Only one count was recorded for this clone. The rearrangement links TRBV5-4 to TRBJ2-7; 11 nucleotides match TRBD2. V dropped 4 bases and J dropped 3; count of bases not matched to a gene: 9. Per the germline V gene, CDR1 is SGHNT and CDR2 is YYREEE (reference sequence). CDR3 size: 16 residues. The CDR3 DNA reads TGTGCCAGCAGCATGGGGACTAGCGGAGGGAACTACGAGCAGTACTTC. Its protein is CASSMGTSGGNYEQYF.

This clone was picked up a small number of times. The chain has TRBV6-6 and TRBJ1-2, with 9 bases matching TRBD1. Per germline, CDR1 MNHNY and CDR2 SVGAGI (reference sequence). The V and J ends lost 2 bases and 5 bases, in that order; junction bases with no gene match: 9. The CDR3 runs 16 residues. CDR3 sequence reads: CASSYTLRTGEYGYTF. The CDR3 DNA reads as TGTGCCAGCAGTTACACACTAAGGACAGGGGAATATGGCTACACCTTC.

The chain recombines TRBV19 with TRBJ1-1, with no clear D. Germline-derived CDR1 and CDR2 are LNHDA and SQIVND (reference sequence). This CDR3 contains 12 residues. V shed 3 bases and J shed 6 bases, with 8 bases lying between them. Here the CDR3 DNA reads TGTGCCAGTAGTATGTCCTACCCTGAAGCTTTCTTT. Its translation: CASSMSYPEAFF.

The genes are TRBV19 and TRBJ1-1, with TRBD1 matching over 7 bases. The CDR3 length is 13 residues. The germline CDR1 and CDR2 sequences are LNHDA and SQIVND (reference sequence). V dropped 3 bases and J dropped 7; count of bases not matched to a gene: 5. The chain's CDR3 is CASSMAQGIEAFF. The CDR3 region has the DNA TGTGCCAGTAGTATGGCACAGGGGATTGAAGCTTTCTTT.

This sequence joins TRBV3-1 (or the pseudogene TRBV3-2) and TRBJ1-5, with TRBD1 matching 7 bases. Looked up from germline, CDR1 is LGHDT and CDR2 is YNNKEL (reference sequence). With 1 base clipped from V and 5 bases from J, the junction kept 5 bases outside the gene matches. This CDR3 region has 15 residues. CDR3 sequence reads: CASSQGETGYQPQHF. In nucleotides, the CDR3 is TGTGCCAGCAGCCAAGGGGAGACAGGGTATCAGCCCCAGCATTTT.

V is TRBV18 and J is TRBJ2-2; 8 bases agree with TRBD1. The J segment lost 7 bases and the V segment lost 4 bases, leaving 8 bases of the junction unmatched. Germline V lookup: CDR1 KGHSH, CDR2 LQKENI. The CDR3 extends over 15 amino acids. The CDR3 nucleotides are TGTGCCAGCTCACGCGGACAGGGTGACCACGGGGAGCTGTTTTTT. Translating gives CASSRGQGDHGELFF.

The chain carries TRBV6-5 and TRBJ2-7, with D possibly being TRBD2 (6 bases). The germline gives CDR1 MNHEY, CDR2 SVGAGI. V was pared by 6 bases and J by 1 base, with 10 bases between. The CDR3 contains 13 residues. The CDR3, as DNA: TGTGCCAGCAGGTCGCGGGGATCCTACGAGCAGTACGTC. Translation: CASRSRGSYEQYV.

The V and J genes are TRBV5-1 and TRBJ2-1; D may be TRBD1 (6 bases). The germline V gene encodes CDR1 SGHRS and CDR2 YFSETQ. Trimming removed 8 bases from V and 6 bases from J, with 18 bases in between. The CDR3 sequence is 14 residues long. In DNA, the CDR3 is TGCGCCAGTACTGACAGGACATCGTTCAATGAGCAGTTCTTC. Encoded protein: CASTDRTSFNEQFF.

The chain employs TRBV6-2 or TRBV6-3 and TRBJ2-7; D uncertain. CDR1 is MNHEY, CDR2 SVGEGT, per germline. Trimming left V 4 bases short and J 0 bases short, with 4 bases between. CDR3 length: 12 residues. CDR3: CASSFSSYEQYF. The CDR3 bases are TGTGCCAGCAGTTTTAGCTCCTACGAGCAGTACTTC.

This chain connects TRBV6-5 to TRBJ1-1; the D gene is possibly TRBD1 (5 bases). This CDR3 spans 14 amino acids. The germline V gene encodes CDR1 MNHEY and CDR2 SVGAGI. V lost 7 bases to trimming and J lost 4 bases, with 16 bases between them. CDR3 in amino acids: CASNGHWRGTEAFF. For the CDR3, the DNA is TGTGCCAGCAACGGACACTGGAGGGGCACTGAAGCTTTCTTT.

This sequence joins TRBV6-5 and TRBJ2-4; D is perhaps TRBD1 or TRBD2 (5 bases each). V lost 0 bases to trimming and J lost 6 bases, with 15 bases between them. The CDR3 extends over 16 amino acids. CDR1 and CDR2 from the germline V gene are MNHEY and SVGAGI. For the CDR3, the DNA is TGTGCCAGCAGTTACTCGAGGGAAGGGGTAGGAAACATTCAGTACTTC. Translation gives CASSYSREGVGNIQYF.

V and J are TRBV28 and TRBJ1-5; D not resolved. The CDR3 runs to 14 residues. V gave up 3 bases and J gave up 3 bases, with 9 bases separating them. Germline assignment: CDR1 MDHEN and CDR2 SYDVKM. CDR3 residues: CASSFPEPNQPQHF. As DNA, the CDR3 is TGTGCCAGCAGTTTCCCCGAACCCAATCAGCCCCAGCATTTT. The full variable domain, rest sourced from reference TRBV28 and TRBJ1-5, is DVKVTQSSRYLVKRTGEKVFLECVQDMDHENMFWYRQDPGLGLRLIYFSYDVKMKEKGDIPEGYSVSREKKERFSLILESASTNQTSMYLCASSFPEPNQPQHFGDGTRLSIL.

The chain combines TRBV6-5 with TRBJ1-5, with D possibly matching TRBD1 (6 bases). Germline lookup yields CDR1 MNHEY and CDR2 SVGAGI. The V end lost 0 bases, the J end lost 10 bases, and 19 bases lay between the germline ends. This CDR3 spans 16 amino acids. DNA of the CDR3: TGTGCCAGCAGTTACTCGAAGCAAGCAGGGGTCTTCCCCCAGCATTTT. Translated: CASSYSKQAGVFPQHF.

This clone occurred once. The rearrangement uses TRBV6-5 and TRBJ1-2; possible D gene TRBD1, 6 bases. This CDR3 spans 13 amino acids. V shed 11 bases and J shed 3 bases, with 16 bases lying between them. CDR1 and CDR2 from the germline V gene are MNHEY and SVGAGI. In DNA form, the CDR3 reads TGTGCCCTCGCGGGGGGGCCCTACTATGGCTACACCTTC. Its protein product is CALAGGPYYGYTF.

The chain recombines TRBV19 with TRBJ1-2; D gene unclear. V was shortened by 5 bases and J by 3 bases, with 13 bases between the two germline ends. The CDR3 has 14 residues. Germline V gene sequence: CDR1 LNHDA, CDR2 SQIVND (reference sequence). This CDR3 reads CASSEQAVDYGYTF. The CDR3 DNA reads TGTGCCAGTAGTGAGCAGGCAGTCGACTATGGCTACACCTTC.

The rearrangement uses TRBV3-1 (or the pseudogene TRBV3-2) and TRBJ1-4; 7 nucleotides line up with TRBD1. The CDR3 has 16 amino acids. The germline V gene encodes CDR1 LGHDT and CDR2 YNNKEL (reference sequence). With 3 bases clipped from V and 7 bases from J, the junction kept 11 bases outside the gene matches. CDR3: CASSHGDRVGGEKLFF. DNA of the CDR3: TGTGCCAGCAGCCATGGCGACAGGGTCGGGGGTGAAAAACTGTTTTTT.

V and J are TRBV27 and TRBJ1-2, with TRBD1 as a possible D gene (6 bases). This CDR3 has 14 residues. Germline CDR1 is MNHEY and CDR2 is SMNVEV (reference sequence). Trimming took 6 bases from V and 5 from J, leaving 16 bases between them. CDR3 sequence: CASSLAGAGYGYTF. In nucleotides, the CDR3 is TGTGCCAGCAGCCTCGCAGGGGCGGGGTATGGCTACACCTTC.

The J gene is TRBJ1-2, the V gene TRBV30; D remains unclear. The germline V and J ends were trimmed by 1 base and 8 bases, with 11 bases remaining between them. The germline gives CDR1 GTSNPN, CDR2 SVGIG (reference sequence). CDR3 length: 12 residues. The CDR3 nucleotides read TGTGCCTGGAGTGGCGCCGTGGTGGGCTACACCTTC. This codes for CAWSGAVVGYTF. Supplemented by reference TRBV30 and TRBJ1-2, the full variable domain reads SQTIHQWPATLVQPVGSPLSLECTVEGTSNPNLYWYRQAAGRGLQLLFYSVGIGQISSEVPQNLSASRPQDRQFILSSKKLLLSDSGFYLCAWSGAVVGYTFGSGTRLTVV.